This paragraph reports one TCR beta chain. TCRdb processed the 5' RACE reads anew with MiXCR; each CDR3 protein has one entry. Among 25,000 to 35,000 distinct CDR3 sequences listed, around 22% were seen once. The germline V gene has CDR1 MNHEY and CDR2 SMNVEV (reference sequence). V shed 4 bases and J shed 2 bases, with 18 bases lying between them. The CDR3 is 17 residues long. The TCR originated in a female donor with breast cancer. Sequenced sample: memory CD4+ T cells sorted from blood. Indicated subset: memory CD4+ T cells, CD4+CD45RO+CD25-. The V and J genes are TRBV27 and TRBJ1-5; TRBD1 might be the D (5 bases). The CDR3: CASSSTDQGVGNQPQHF. Written as DNA, the CDR3 is TGTGCCAGCAGTTCAACGGACCAGGGAGTGGGCAATCAGCCCCAGCATTTT.